The 2 T cell receptor beta chains below come from one sample, sequenced in a study of blood T cell repertoires in COVID-19. Data came from immunoSEQ multiplex PCR; TCRdb stores just in-frame clones and leaves some out. The top ten clones hold roughly 5% of a sample with tens of thousands of clones, 87% of them seen once. Specimen: peripheral blood. The receptors originated from a man in his sixties with active COVID-19.

A single count supports this clone. The chain carries TRBV30 and TRBJ1-2; D possibly corresponds to TRBD1 (5 bases). This CDR3 is 15 amino acids long. Germline-derived CDR1 and CDR2 are GTSNPN and SVGIG (reference sequence). Trimming removed 2 bases at V and 4 bases at J, with 17 bases between. In DNA, the CDR3 is TGTGCCTGGAGTCAGTCTCGGGGGTTTGGCTATGGCTACACCTTC. This codes for CAWSQSRGFGYGYTF.

The genes are TRBV19 and TRBJ1-5; 10 bases map to TRBD1. V lost 3 bases and J lost 6; bases outside the gene matches: 8. There are 16 residues in the CDR3. The germline V gene has CDR1 LNHDA and CDR2 SQIVND (reference sequence). CDR3 residues: CASSMGWDRGPQPQHF. The CDR3 DNA sequence: TGTGCCAGTAGTATGGGTTGGGACAGGGGACCTCAGCCCCAGCATTTT. Complete variable domain (other parts from reference TRBV19 and TRBJ1-5): DGGITQSPKYLFRKEGQNVTLSCEQNLNHDAMYWYRQDPGQGLRLIYYSQIVNDFQKGDIAEGYSVSREKKESFPLTVTSAQKNPTAFYLCASSMGWDRGPQPQHFGDGTRLSIL.